The present TCR beta chain was sequenced within a study of cytomegalovirus exposure and HLA in healthy donors. Broader study findings: Under 20,000 TCR beta sequences were associated with HLA alleles at 0.05 false discovery rate in a later analysis.

Both 60 Vbeta primers and 13 Jbeta primers went into the PCR. Sequencing was performed with immunoSEQ multiplex PCR; in TCRdb, only in-frame clones are kept and a portion is missing. This table has fewer than 250,000 clones, approximately 80% appearing once. In germline, CDR1 is SGHVS, CDR2 FQNEAQ. The CDR3 is 15 residues long. Trimming pared 5 bases from V and 4 bases from J, leaving 15 bases between. Points on this clone: Antigen unknown.

V and J are TRBV7-8 and TRBJ1-5, with D perhaps matching TRBD1 (6 bases). The specimen sequenced was PBMCs. The receptor was isolated from a girl under 18 in good health and CMV-seronegative. The CDR3 nucleotides are TGTGCCAGCAGCAAGGCTTGGCAGGGGAATCAGCCCCAGCATTTT. This gives the protein CASSKAWQGNQPQHF.